This note documents a single T cell receptor beta chain sequence. TCR beta chains were sequenced at survey level with immunoSEQ. TCRdb's copy holds only in-frame clones and misses some; the assay was immunoSEQ multiplex PCR. The data contain about 68,000 clones, 80% to 95% of them singletons. The CDR3 loop spans 15 amino acids. Germline-derived CDR1 and CDR2 are SGDLS and YYNGEE. V lost 0 bases and J lost 1, with 11 bases in between. This TCR derives from a man in his forties or fifties with rheumatoid arthritis. Material for sequencing was PBMCs. The V and J genes are TRBV9 and TRBJ2-7; D is unresolved. The CDR3, as DNA: TGTGCCAGCAGCGTAGCCGCGGCAGGTTCCTACGAGCAGTACTTC. Its translation is CASSVAAAGSYEQYF.